This T cell receptor (beta chain) appears in the sequencing data of a study of T cell responses to AZD1222 COVID-19 vaccine. There are 14 residues in the CDR3. From germline, CDR1 is SGHAT and CDR2 FQNNGV. V was pared by 3 bases and J by 4 bases, with 0 bases of the junction left unmatched. TCRdb's table, derived via immunoSEQ multiplex PCR, lists solely in-frame clones and lacks some. The profile shows more than 100,000 clones, approximately 94% of them singletons. Study-level results: Spike as a whole was targeted by vaccine-associated CD4 TCRs, dominant at 160-218 and 743-854.

This clone appeared once. The target antigen is unknown. The clonotype was recovered from an adult who received the AZD1222 COVID-19 vaccine. The source material was peripheral blood, sampled 28 days after the second AZD1222 dose. This chain joins TRBV11-2 and TRBJ2-2; TRBD2 agrees at 9 bases. This CDR3 reads CASSLRGGTGELFF. As DNA, the CDR3 is TGTGCCAGCAGCTTGCGGGGGGGCACCGGGGAGCTGTTTTTT.